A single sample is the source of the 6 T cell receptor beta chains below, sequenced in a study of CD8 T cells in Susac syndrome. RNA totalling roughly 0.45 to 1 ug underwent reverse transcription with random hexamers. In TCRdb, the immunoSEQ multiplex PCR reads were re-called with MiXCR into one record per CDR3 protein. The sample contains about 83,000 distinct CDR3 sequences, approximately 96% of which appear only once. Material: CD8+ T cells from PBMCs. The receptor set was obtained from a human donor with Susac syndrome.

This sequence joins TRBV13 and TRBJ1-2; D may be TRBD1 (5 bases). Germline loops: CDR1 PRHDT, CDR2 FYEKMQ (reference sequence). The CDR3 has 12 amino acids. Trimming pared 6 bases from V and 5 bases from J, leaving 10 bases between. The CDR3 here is CASRGEQYGYTF. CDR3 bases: TGTGCCAGCAGGGGGGAACAGTATGGCTACACCTTC.

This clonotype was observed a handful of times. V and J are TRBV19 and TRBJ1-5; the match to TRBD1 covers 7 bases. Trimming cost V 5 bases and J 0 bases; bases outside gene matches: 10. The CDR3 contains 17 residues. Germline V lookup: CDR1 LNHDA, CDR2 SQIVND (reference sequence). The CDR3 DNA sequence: TGTGCCAGTAGTGCGCTACAGGGGTTCTATAGCAATCAGCCCCAGCATTTT. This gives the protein CASSALQGFYSNQPQHF.

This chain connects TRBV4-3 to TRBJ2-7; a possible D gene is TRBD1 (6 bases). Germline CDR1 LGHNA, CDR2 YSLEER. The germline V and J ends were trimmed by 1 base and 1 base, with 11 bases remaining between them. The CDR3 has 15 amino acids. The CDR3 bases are TGCGCCAGCAGCCAAGGGACAGCCAATTCCTACGAGCAGTACTTC. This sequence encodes CASSQGTANSYEQYF.

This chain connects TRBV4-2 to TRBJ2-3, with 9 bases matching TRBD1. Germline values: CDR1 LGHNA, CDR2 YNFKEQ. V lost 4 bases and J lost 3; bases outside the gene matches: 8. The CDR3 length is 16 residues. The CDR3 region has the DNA TGTGCCAGCAGCCCGTACGGACAGGGGCCAACAGATACGCAGTATTTT. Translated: CASSPYGQGPTDTQYF.

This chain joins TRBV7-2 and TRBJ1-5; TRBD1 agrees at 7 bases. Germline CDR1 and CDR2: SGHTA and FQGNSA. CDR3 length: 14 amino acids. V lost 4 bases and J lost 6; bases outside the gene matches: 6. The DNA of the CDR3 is TGTGCCAGCAGCTCCAGGGGGATGGGTCAGCCCCAGCATTTT. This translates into CASSSRGMGQPQHF.

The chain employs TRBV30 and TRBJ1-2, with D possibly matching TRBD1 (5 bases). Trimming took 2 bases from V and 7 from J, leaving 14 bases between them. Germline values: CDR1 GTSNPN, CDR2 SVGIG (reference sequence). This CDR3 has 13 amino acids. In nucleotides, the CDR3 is TGTGCCTGGAGTAGGAGGGGCGAGGGTGGCTACACCTTC. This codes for CAWSRRGEGGYTF.